These 30 T cell receptor beta chains were sequenced from one sample in a study of T cell responses to AZD1222 COVID-19 vaccine. TCRdb keeps only in-frame clones here, not all; method: immunoSEQ multiplex PCR. Of approximately 100,000 clones in the sample, roughly nine tenths were seen once. The starting material was peripheral blood, obtained on day 0 of AZD1222 vaccination. These receptors originate from an adult in good health.

This rearrangement joins TRBV14 to TRBJ2-2; 12 bases are a match to TRBD2. The trim removed 5 bases at V and 5 bases at J, leaving 9 bases unmatched. Germline lookup yields CDR1 SGHDN and CDR2 FVKESK. The CDR3 is 17 amino acids. DNA for the CDR3: TGTGCCAGCAGCTACGGACTAGCGGGATTCGGGACCGGGGAGCTGTTTTTT. Protein: CASSYGLAGFGTGELFF.

The genes are TRBV5-1 and TRBJ2-3; TRBD1 might be the D (5 bases). The CDR3 consists of 15 residues. Germline V gene data show CDR1 as SGHRS and CDR2 as YFSETQ. Trimming removed 0 bases from V and 6 bases from J, with 14 bases in between. As DNA, the CDR3 is TGCGCCAGCAGCTTGGGTACCCCTAGACAGGATACGCAGTATTTT. Translated: CASSLGTPRQDTQYF.

In DNA, the CDR3 is TGTGCCAGCAGCCAAGACCCCACAGGCGGAAGGGAGCAGTACTTC. Its protein is CASSQDPTGGREQYF. The chain carries TRBV7-2 and TRBJ2-7; D might be TRBD1 (5 bases). Germline V gene data show CDR1 as SGHTA and CDR2 as FQGNSA. The CDR3 totals 15 residues. The V end was cut by 5 bases, the J end by 7 bases, with 21 bases between. Complete variable domain (other parts from reference TRBV7-2 and TRBJ2-7): GAGVSQSPSNKVTEKGKDVELRCDPISGHTALYWYRQSLGQGLEFLIYFQGNSAPDKSGLPSDRFSAERTGGSVSTLTIQRTQQEDSAVYLCASSQDPTGGREQYFGPGTRLTVT.

V usage is TRBV7-8 and J usage is TRBJ1-5, with D uncertain. Trimming pared 4 bases from V and 5 bases from J, leaving 18 bases between. This CDR3 is 16 amino acids long. Looked up from germline, CDR1 is SGHVS and CDR2 is FQNEAQ. CDR3 loop: CASSSLPRQNYQPQHF. In DNA form, the CDR3 reads TGTGCCAGCAGCTCCCTACCTAGACAAAATTATCAGCCCCAGCATTTT.

The chain uses TRBV30 and TRBJ1-2; D gene uncertain. The CDR3 has 12 amino acids. From germline, CDR1 is GTSNPN and CDR2 SVGIG (reference sequence). V dropped 2 bases and J dropped 7 bases, with 11 bases sitting between them. Here the CDR3 reads CAWSLNKSGYTF. CDR3 nucleotides: TGTGCCTGGAGTCTTAACAAGTCTGGCTACACCTTC.

The chain uses TRBV11-3 and TRBJ1-1; 7 positions match TRBD1. Germline V CDR1 and CDR2: SGHNT, YENEEA. Germline trimming cut 3 bases from V and 7 bases from J; bases unmatched to any gene: 8. The CDR3 consists of 14 residues. CDR3 bases: TGTGCCAGCAGCTTTCTGACAGGGATGGGTGAAGCTTTCTTT. Residues: CASSFLTGMGEAFF. The variable domain in full, completed from reference TRBV11-3 and TRBJ1-1, reads EAGVVQSPRYKIIEKKQPVAFWCNPISGHNTLYWYLQNLGQGPELLIRYENEEAVDDSQLPKDRFSAERLKGVDSTLKIQPAELGDSAVYLCASSFLTGMGEAFFGQGTRLTVV.

This chain joins TRBV7-6 and TRBJ1-2; D not certain. The germline V gene encodes CDR1 SGHVS and CDR2 FNYEAQ. The CDR3 is 14 amino acids. Trimming left V 3 bases short and J 0 bases short, with 8 bases between. CDR3 amino acids: CASSFGGSNYGYTF. The DNA of the CDR3 is TGTGCCAGCAGCTTTGGAGGATCTAACTATGGCTACACCTTC. Filled out from reference TRBV7-6 and TRBJ1-2, the complete variable domain reads GAGVSQSPRYKVTKRGQDVALRCDPISGHVSLYWYRQALGQGPEFLTYFNYEAQQDKSGLPNDRFSAERPEGSISTLTIQRTEQRDSAMYRCASSFGGSNYGYTFGSGTRLTVV.

The chain links TRBV30 to TRBJ2-1; TRBD1 matches 7 bases. The germline gives CDR1 GTSNPN, CDR2 SVGIG (reference sequence). This CDR3 spans 14 amino acids. Trimming cost V 4 bases and J 5 bases; bases outside gene matches: 8. In DNA form, the CDR3 reads TGTGCCTGGAACCCCGGAACAGGGGACAATGAGCAGTTCTTC. Protein product: CAWNPGTGDNEQFF.

This chain uses TRBV6-5 with TRBJ1-1; D unresolved. Germline assignment: CDR1 MNHEY and CDR2 SVGAGI. With 0 bases removed from V and 1 base from J, the gap between germline ends came to 9 bases. This CDR3 comprises 15 residues. This CDR3 is CASSYSMSKNTEAFF. The CDR3 nucleotides read TGTGCCAGCAGTTACTCGATGAGCAAGAACACTGAAGCTTTCTTT.

V and J are TRBV7-2 and TRBJ1-2; 7 nucleotides line up with TRBD1. CDR1 is SGHTA, CDR2 FQGNSA, per germline. J gave up 2 bases and V 7 bases, and 10 bases lay outside the gene matches. CDR3 size: 15 residues. CDR3 loop: CASTPSAGGNYGYTF. In nucleotides, the CDR3 is TGTGCCAGCACCCCATCCGCAGGGGGGAACTATGGCTACACCTTC.

The chain carries TRBV4-3 and TRBJ1-4, with TRBD1 identical over 11 bases. V gave up 3 bases and J gave up 8 bases; unmatched junction bases: 5. The germline V gene has CDR1 LGHNA and CDR2 YSLEER. This CDR3 spans 15 amino acids. Written as DNA, the CDR3 is TGCGCCAGCAGCCAGAGGACAGGGGGCAAAGAAAAACTGTTTTTT. Its protein is CASSQRTGGKEKLFF.

The chain combines TRBV21-1 with TRBJ2-7. TRBV21-1 is shown as a pseudogene. CDR3 size: 16 residues. The CDR3 region is CASSPQRPAETYEQYF. The DNA for the CDR3 is TGTGCCAGCAGCCCCCAACGCCCAGCTGAGACCTACGAGCAGTACTTC.

This chain joins TRBV20-1 and TRBJ1-2; D not resolved. The CDR3 length is 11 residues. Germline CDR1 and CDR2: DFQATT and SNEGSKA (reference sequence). With 3 bases removed from V and 6 bases from J, the gap between germline ends came to 8 bases. This CDR3 reads CSASNPDGYTF. CDR3 sequence (DNA): TGCAGTGCTAGCAACCCGGATGGCTACACCTTC.

This clone was seen only once. The J gene is TRBJ1-2, the V gene TRBV7-9; D might be TRBD1 (5 bases). Germline V lookup: CDR1 SEHNR, CDR2 FQNEAQ (reference sequence). The V and J ends lost 1 base and 6 bases respectively, with 12 bases between them. This CDR3 has 14 amino acids. The CDR3 DNA sequence: TGTGCCAGCAGCTTAGAGACAGCCGCCCATGGCTACACCTTC. Translation gives CASSLETAAHGYTF.

This clone showed up just a few times. V and J are TRBV28 and TRBJ2-7; TRBD2 aligns across 9 bases. The CDR3 contains 15 residues. J lost 2 bases, V lost 0 bases, and 2 bases had no gene match. In germline, CDR1 is MDHEN, CDR2 SYDVKM. The DNA of the CDR3 is TGTGCCAGCAGTTTATGGGCTAGCGGGACCTACGAGCAGTACTTC. Translating it yields CASSLWASGTYEQYF.

The genes are TRBV10-3 and TRBJ1-5, with D possibly matching TRBD1 (6 bases). The CDR3 consists of 14 residues. From germline, CDR1 is ENHRY and CDR2 SYGVKD. Trimming pared 7 bases from V and 2 bases from J, leaving 12 bases between. CDR3 sequence (DNA): TGTGCCATCAAGGAGGGGGGAGGCAATCAGCCCCAGCATTTT. Its protein is CAIKEGGGNQPQHF.

V usage is TRBV28 and J usage is TRBJ2-5, with 8 bases fitting TRBD1. The CDR3 has 16 amino acids. Germline V gives CDR1 MDHEN, CDR2 SYDVKM. The V and J ends lost 3 bases and 2 bases, in that order; junction bases with no gene match: 8. As DNA, the CDR3 is TGTGCCAGCAGTTTCGGGCTACAGGGGGGTCAAGAGACCCAGTACTTC. This encodes CASSFGLQGGQETQYF.

This clone was seen a single time. The V call is TRBV9, the J call TRBJ2-1, with D possibly matching TRBD2 (6 bases). Germline V gives CDR1 SGDLS, CDR2 YYNGEE. The CDR3 covers 15 residues. V lost 0 bases, J lost 8 bases, and 15 bases lay in between. The CDR3 spells CASSVGGLTGDEQFF. CDR3 nucleotides: TGTGCCAGCAGCGTAGGCGGATTAACGGGGGATGAGCAGTTCTTC.

The J gene is TRBJ2-1, the V gene TRBV6-4; possibly TRBD2 for D (7 bases). Deletions cut 3 bases from V and 7 bases from J, with 13 bases between. The germline V gene has CDR1 MRHNA and CDR2 SNTAGT. The CDR3 contains 14 residues. The CDR3 coding sequence is TGTGCCAGCAGTGAAGGGGGGGGTAGGAATGAGCAGTTCTTC. It yields the protein CASSEGGGRNEQFF.

The chain joins TRBV19 to TRBJ1-1, with 8 nucleotides matching TRBD1. This CDR3 comprises 13 residues. Germline V gives CDR1 LNHDA, CDR2 SQIVND (reference sequence). J gave up 7 bases and V 6 bases, and 7 bases lay outside the gene matches. In DNA form, the CDR3 reads TGTGCCAGTAGGCCAACAGGGGGTATTGAAGCTTTCTTT. Protein: CASRPTGGIEAFF.

The rearrangement uses TRBV10-3 and TRBJ1-1, with 7 bases identical to TRBD1. The CDR3 runs to 14 residues. V shed 6 bases and J 1 base; nucleotides not matched to a gene: 5. From germline, CDR1 is ENHRY and CDR2 SYGVKD. The CDR3 DNA reads TGTGCCATCAGCAACAGGGGAGGGAACACTGAAGCTTTCTTT. This encodes CAISNRGGNTEAFF.

The chain combines TRBV28 with TRBJ2-7, with 7 bases matching TRBD1. J was trimmed by 2 bases and V by 7 bases; bases with no gene match: 8. There are 14 residues in the CDR3. Germline V gene lookup returns CDR1 MDHEN and CDR2 SYDVKM. This CDR3 is CASTRDRVAYEQYF. CDR3 nucleotide sequence: TGTGCCAGCACCCGGGACAGAGTTGCCTACGAGCAGTACTTC.

CDR3 DNA sequence: TGTGCCAGCAGTCGCGGTCAGGGGAATGAGCAGTTCTTC. This gives the protein CASSRGQGNEQFF. This chain connects TRBV6-6 to TRBJ2-1; TRBD1 might be the D (6 bases). V dropped 5 bases and J dropped 7 bases, with 12 bases sitting between them. Germline V gene lookup returns CDR1 MNHNY and CDR2 SVGAGI (reference sequence). This CDR3 has 13 residues.

The genes are TRBV11-3 and TRBJ1-4; 8 bases map to TRBD1. CDR3 length equals 14 residues. Germline CDR1 reads SGHNT; CDR2 reads YENEEA. V lost 5 bases and J lost 7; bases outside the gene matches: 6. The chain's CDR3 is CASSPRGRGEKLFF. The CDR3 DNA sequence: TGTGCCAGCAGCCCCAGGGGGCGCGGTGAAAAACTGTTTTTT. The full variable domain, its missing parts supplied by reference TRBV11-3 and TRBJ1-4, is EAGVVQSPRYKIIEKKQPVAFWCNPISGHNTLYWYLQNLGQGPELLIRYENEEAVDDSQLPKDRFSAERLKGVDSTLKIQPAELGDSAVYLCASSPRGRGEKLFFGSGTQLSVL.

This sequence joins TRBV7-2 and TRBJ1-5; 11 bases are shared with TRBD1. J lost 1 base, V lost 0 bases, and 5 bases had no gene match. The CDR3 is 18 residues long. Germline assignment: CDR1 SGHTA and CDR2 FQGNSA. CDR3 region: CASSLAGTGGGSNQPQHF. DNA for the CDR3: TGTGCCAGCAGCTTAGCGGGGACAGGGGGAGGGAGCAATCAGCCCCAGCATTTT.

The chain couples TRBV9 to TRBJ2-1; the D call may be TRBD1 or TRBD2 (5 bases each). Trimming removed 0 bases from V and 4 bases from J, with 11 bases in between. The CDR3 contains 15 residues. Germline V gives CDR1 SGDLS, CDR2 YYNGEE. The DNA of the CDR3 is TGTGCCAGCAGCGTAGGGGGGACCCAATACAATGAGCAGTTCTTC. As protein: CASSVGGTQYNEQFF.

This sequence joins TRBV6-5 and TRBJ1-2, with 7 positions matching TRBD1. The CDR3 has 13 amino acids. V lost 6 bases to trimming and J lost 6 bases; unmatched junction nucleotides: 7. Germline values: CDR1 MNHEY, CDR2 SVGAGI. The CDR3 here is CASRAGTEDGYTF. The CDR3 bases are TGTGCCAGCAGGGCGGGGACAGAGGATGGCTACACCTTC.

In regard to this clone: This sample also contains other DNA sequences that code for the same CDR3. The CDR3 DNA reads TGTGCCAGCAGCAGGGGACTAGCGGGAGGCCCCCACGGGGAAGAGACCCAGTACTTC. Translated: CASSRGLAGGPHGEETQYF. The chain has TRBV21-1 and TRBJ2-5; the table's D call, TRBD2, was not checked against the DNA. TRBV21-1 is labeled a pseudogene. The CDR3 is 19 residues long.

The gene calls are TRBV7-6 and TRBJ2-3; D perhaps matches TRBD2 (6 bases). The CDR3 is made up of 16 amino acids. Germline values: CDR1 SGHVS, CDR2 FNYEAQ. V was pared by 1 base and J by 3 bases, with 14 bases between. DNA of the CDR3: TGTGCCAGCAGCTTAGAGGGCGGGATAGGAACAGATACGCAGTATTTT. Translation: CASSLEGGIGTDTQYF.

The chain recombines TRBV7-9 with TRBJ1-2, with a weak D call TRBD1 (6 bases). Per germline, CDR1 SEHNR and CDR2 FQNEAQ (reference sequence). The CDR3 is 15 amino acids. Trimming stripped 1 base from V and 7 bases from J, with 16 bases between. Here the CDR3 DNA reads TGTGCCAGCAGCTTAGAGGGGGGACCCTGGTCTGGCTACACCTTC. Protein: CASSLEGGPWSGYTF.